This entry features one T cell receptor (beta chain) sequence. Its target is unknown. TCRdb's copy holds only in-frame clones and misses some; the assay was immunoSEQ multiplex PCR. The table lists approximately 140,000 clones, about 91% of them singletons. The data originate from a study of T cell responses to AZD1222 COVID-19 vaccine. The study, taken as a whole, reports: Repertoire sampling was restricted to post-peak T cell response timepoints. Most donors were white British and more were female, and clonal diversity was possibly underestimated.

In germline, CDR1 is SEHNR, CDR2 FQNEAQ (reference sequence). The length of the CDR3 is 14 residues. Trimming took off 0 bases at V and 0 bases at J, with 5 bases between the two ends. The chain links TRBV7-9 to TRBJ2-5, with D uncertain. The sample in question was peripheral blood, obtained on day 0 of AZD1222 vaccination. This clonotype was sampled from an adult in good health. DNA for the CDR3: TGTGCCAGCAGCTTAGCCGGGTACCAAGAGACCCAGTACTTC. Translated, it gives CASSLAGYQETQYF.